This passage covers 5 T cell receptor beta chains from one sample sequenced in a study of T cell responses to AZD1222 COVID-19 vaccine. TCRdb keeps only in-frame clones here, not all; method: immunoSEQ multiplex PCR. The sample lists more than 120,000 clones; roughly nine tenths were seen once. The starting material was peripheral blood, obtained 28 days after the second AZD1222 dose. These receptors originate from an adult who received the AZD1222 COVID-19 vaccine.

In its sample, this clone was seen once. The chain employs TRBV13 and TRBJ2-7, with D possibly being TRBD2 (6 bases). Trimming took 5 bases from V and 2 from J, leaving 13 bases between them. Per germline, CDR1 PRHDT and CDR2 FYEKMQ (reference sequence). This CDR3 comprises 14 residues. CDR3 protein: CASSRTAGTYEQYF. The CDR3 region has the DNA TGTGCCAGCAGCCGGACGGCGGGGACCTACGAGCAGTACTTC.

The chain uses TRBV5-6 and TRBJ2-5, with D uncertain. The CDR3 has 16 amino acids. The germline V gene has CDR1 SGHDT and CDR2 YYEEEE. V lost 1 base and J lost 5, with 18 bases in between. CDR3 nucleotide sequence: TGTGCCAGCAGCTTGAGGGTATCCCCATTAAGGGAGACCCAGTACTTC. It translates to CASSLRVSPLRETQYF.

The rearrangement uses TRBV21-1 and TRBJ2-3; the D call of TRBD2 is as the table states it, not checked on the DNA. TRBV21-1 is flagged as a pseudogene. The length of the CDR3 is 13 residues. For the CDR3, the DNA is TGTGCCAGCACCAAGGCATCGCCCCTGGAGAAGTATTTT. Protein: CASTKASPLEKYF.

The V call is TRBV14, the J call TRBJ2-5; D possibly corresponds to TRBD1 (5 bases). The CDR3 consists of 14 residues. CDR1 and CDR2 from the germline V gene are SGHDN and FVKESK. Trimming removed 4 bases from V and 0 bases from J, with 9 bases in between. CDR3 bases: TGTGCCAGCAGCCTGGGGCCGAACCAAGAGACCCAGTACTTC. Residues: CASSLGPNQETQYF.

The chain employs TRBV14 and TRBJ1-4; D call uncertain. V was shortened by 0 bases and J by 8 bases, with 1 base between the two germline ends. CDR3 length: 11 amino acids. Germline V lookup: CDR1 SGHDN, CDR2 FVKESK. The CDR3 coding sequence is TGTGCCAGCAGCCAAGAAGAAAAACTGTTTTTT. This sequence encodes CASSQEEKLFF.